A single T cell receptor (beta chain) is shown here with its context. Ten or more counts support this clonotype. Its antigen remains undetermined. Per-base qualities were not stored, and no clone one base away is much larger. As encoded in the germline V gene (reference sequence), CDR1 is DFQATT while CDR2 is SNEGSKA. V is cut back by 1 base and J by 5 bases, with 9 bases in the junction unmatched. Its CDR3 holds 17 amino acids, cysteine through phenylalanine. Here the CDR3 DNA is all that survives: 51 bases in frame from base 1. This record belongs to a study of blood T cells in healthy people across ages (dated by TCRdb to 2014 to 2015). For context, the study as a whole: In model experiments, roughly one uniquely barcoded TCR beta cDNA molecule per two T cells was captured by template switching. Using deep sequencing normalized with unique cDNA molecular identifiers, the study measured how TCR beta repertoire diversity changes with age. The donors were divided into four age groups: young (average roughly 17 years), middle-aged (about 40), aged (approximately 64) and long-lived (roughly 82). To avoid experimental bias, donors of different ages were distributed randomly across sequencing lanes. Using the same blood draw, the study looked at two additional independent replicas of 1 million unique cDNA reads for two donors, one aged 18 to 29 and the other aged 80 or older.

The paper's findings and limits, for the study overall: Estimates of total diversity based on one million sequenced T cells were considered lower bounds and underestimates. Observed TCR beta diversity per million T cells fell roughly linearly with age, and a significant reduction was already apparent by age approximately 40. The long-lived group showed more naive CD4+ T cells, fewer expanded clones and increased TCR diversity than the aged group, suggesting age selection. Observed TCR beta diversity correlated strongly with the percentage of naive T cells measured by flow cytometry. Since profiling was done on bulk unsorted PBMCs, naive and antigen-experienced compartments could not be conclusively compared. Because the CMV infection status of the donors was unknown, age-related changes in expanded clonotypes may potentially have been confounded.

The roughly 39 donors, aged about 6 to 100 years, were systemically healthy Caucasian individuals from Russia. Each donor gave about 10 milliliters of peripheral blood, drawn into EDTA-treated Vacutainer tubes. Ficoll-Paque density-gradient centrifugation was used to isolate PBMCs, with at least 6.5 million per sample. Trizol reagent was used to extract total RNA from PBMCs, with at least 6 micrograms per sample. The percentages of naive CD45RAhigh/CD27high T cells were determined by flow cytometry on a PBMC aliquot from every donor. The library was produced with 5' RACE. The data were produced on an Illumina HiSeq 2500. A second roughly 7 to 12 cycle PCR used a sample-barcoded 5' primer and a J-beta primer mix. A template-switch 5' adaptor carrying 12 random nucleotides introduced a unique molecular identifier onto each TCR beta cDNA molecule. At least 2.5 million CDR3-containing paired-end reads were obtained from each sample. The Mint cDNA synthesis kit, primed by a TRBC-specific oligonucleotide, was used to synthesize first-strand cDNA from all RNA. After uracil-DNA glycosylase treatment, a first 18-cycle PCR used universal primers M1SS and BC2_uni_R on all cDNA. For the original study's pipeline: Each sample was normalized by randomly selecting 1 million high-quality reads, each carrying a distinct molecular identifier. Instead of being binned into consensus sequences, reads that shared molecular identifiers were thrown out. MiTCR, with a Q25 quality threshold and the strictest error-elimination algorithm, was used for CDR3 identification, clonotype clustering and error correction. A nonparametric unseen species model using Euler transformation provided a lower-bound estimate of total TCR beta diversity. TCRdb's own reprocessing of the public reads used fastp at Q25 and MiXCR and kept productive beta chains. Each entry merges the rows of one CDR3 protein and shows their most common DNA and genes. In this record, the V and J calls reflect TCRdb's handling and not the investigators' own analysis. Present in this sample are roughly 790,000 distinct CDR3 sequences, 43% of which were seen just once. The ten largest clones capture 20% to 25% of the sample.

The specimen was blood. The chain couples TRBV20-1 to TRBJ2-1; TRBD2 agrees with 12 junctional bases. The source of this sequence is an older woman in good health. The CDR3 protein is CSARALLGLAGNNEQFF. The sequenced DNA is TGCAGTGCTAGAGCCTTACTAGGACTAGCGGGAAACAATGAGCAGTTCTTC.